This T cell receptor beta chain was captured by sequencing in a study of PD-L1 blockade in urothelial cancer. Study-level background: Bladder-origin urothelial cancer in males covered about 85% of the 29 patients. Per blood sample, T cells had a median of about 130,000. Overall study findings and caveats: Improved survival was predicted by pretreatment blood TCR clonality below the median.

As to time point: peripheral blood 6 weeks after treatment start. Remarks on this clone: Its antigen is unidentified.

The method was immunoSEQ multiplex PCR; TCRdb's version includes in-frame clones alone and lacks a portion of them. The table has fewer than 85,000 clones, about nine tenths seen once; the top ten hold about 11%. The CDR3 length is 14 residues. Trimming cost V 7 bases and J 12 bases; bases outside gene matches: 13. The germline gives CDR1 SGHTA, CDR2 FQGNSA. This sample comprised PBMCs, obtained around atezolizumab (anti-PD-L1) treatment. V and J are TRBV7-2 and TRBJ2-1; 9 nucleotides line up with TRBD2. This clonotype originated in a man aged 60 to 75 with urothelial cancer. CDR3 amino acids: CASKGTSYTQGQFF. The DNA for the CDR3 is TGTGCCAGCAAAGGGACTAGCTATACTCAGGGGCAGTTCTTC.